The subject of this entry is one T cell receptor (beta chain). This sample was included in a study of CD8 T cells in Susac syndrome. Trimming pared 0 bases from V and 2 bases from J, leaving 15 bases between. The CDR3 contains 16 residues. Germline CDR1 and CDR2: DFQATT and SNEGSKA (reference sequence). Reverse transcription of about 0.5 to 1 ug RNA used random hexamers. Via MiXCR, TCRdb re-called the immunoSEQ multiplex PCR reads, giving one row per CDR3 protein. The repertoire holds under 200,000 distinct CDR3 sequences, 92% seen once, with roughly 0.08% in the top ten. Healthy donors, matched for age and sex, constituted the control group.

What was sequenced was CD4+ T cells from PBMCs. This receptor was obtained from a human donor in good health. J is TRBJ2-3 and V is TRBV20-1; tentative D call: TRBD2 (6 bases). CDR3 bases: TGCAGTGCTAGAGATAGAAGACTAGGCCTCACAGATACGCAGTATTTT. This gives the protein CSARDRRLGLTDTQYF.